A single sample is the source of the 25 T cell receptor beta chains below, sequenced in a study of tumor-infiltrating lymphocytes in primary liver carcinoma. Total RNA amounting to roughly 450 ng was the source from which TCR beta cDNA was made with a constant-region primer. Generation of the TCR beta libraries relied on three nested multiplex PCR rounds using slightly modified ARM-PCR. The study ran its first two PCR rounds for 9 to 10 cycles each, using TRBV1-TRBV30 forward primers and a C-beta reverse primer. TCRdb recomputed calls from the multiplex PCR reads with MiXCR, one row per CDR3 protein. The profile shows 300,000 to 350,000 distinct CDR3 sequences, about 61% of them singletons. They got blood RNA out of unsorted whole blood and also pulled out germline DNA. The specimen sequenced was peripheral blood. The receptors stem from a man aged 35-49 years with primary liver carcinoma and hepatitis B virus infection.

This clonotype was seen more than once but under ten times. This may stem from a read error, because a much larger clone lies one nucleotide away. The rearrangement joins TRBV6-2 or TRBV6-3 to TRBJ1-5; a possible D gene is TRBD1 (6 bases). The length of the CDR3 is 15 residues. The V gene's germline CDR1 is MNHEY and CDR2 SVGEGT. V was trimmed by 6 bases and J by 0 bases, leaving 12 bases between them. CDR3 in DNA: TGTGCCAGCAGGACATACAGGGTTAGCAATCAGCCCCAGCATTTT. It encodes CASRTYRVSNQPQHF.

This clonotype appeared many times. The chain has TRBV6-5 and TRBJ2-7; D remains ambiguous. Germline assignment: CDR1 MNHEY and CDR2 SVGAGI. V gave up 1 base and J gave up 7 bases, with 5 bases separating them. There are 11 residues in the CDR3. CDR3 region: CASSYLGEQYF. Here the CDR3 DNA reads TGTGCCAGCAGTTACTTGGGGGAGCAGTACTTC.

This chain joins TRBV5-4 and TRBJ1-5; possible D gene TRBD1, 5 bases. This CDR3 comprises 15 residues. Trimming removed 0 bases from V and 6 bases from J, with 13 bases in between. Germline CDR1 and CDR2: SGHNT and YYREEE (reference sequence). The CDR3 nucleotides read TGTGCCAGCAGCTTGGCCGGGGGGACGGGTCAGCCCCAGCATTTT. Protein sequence: CASSLAGGTGQPQHF.

In regard to this clonotype: Compared with germline, one end of the junction differs, possibly owing to a read error. The rearrangement uses TRBV5-6 and TRBJ2-1, with unresolved D. The CDR3 length is 15 residues. The germline V gene has CDR1 SGHDT and CDR2 YYEEEE. The CDR3 loop reads CTSSLLVLGYNEQFF. The DNA of the CDR3 is TGTACCAGCAGCCTACTTGTATTGGGATACAATGAGCAGTTCTTC.

The rearrangement links TRBV19 to TRBJ1-1, with D hard to call. The germline gives CDR1 LNHDA, CDR2 SQIVND (reference sequence). The CDR3 contains 15 residues. V was cut by 3 bases and J by 2 bases, with 13 bases left in between. CDR3 bases: TGTGCCAGTAGTATCGGCCGCGGGGTAAACACTGAAGCTTTCTTT. Its translation is CASSIGRGVNTEAFF.

This clonotype was seen at least ten times. CDR3 residues: CASTDDRLRPETQYF. In nucleotides, the CDR3 is TGTGCCAGCACCGATGACAGATTACGCCCAGAGACCCAGTACTTC. The chain carries TRBV6-5 and TRBJ2-5; D is perhaps TRBD1 (5 bases). CDR1 MNHEY and CDR2 SVGAGI come from the germline V gene. There are 15 residues in the CDR3. Trimming left V 7 bases short and J 4 bases short, with 19 bases between.

At least ten counts were recorded for this clonotype. The chain recombines TRBV29-1 with TRBJ2-5; no reliable D call. Germline CDR1 and CDR2: SQVTM and ANQGSEA. This CDR3 contains 12 residues. Trimming stripped 4 bases from V and 2 bases from J, with 8 bases between. The CDR3, as DNA: TGCAGCGTTGGACGCCAACAAGAGACCCAGTACTTC. Amino acids: CSVGRQQETQYF.

A note on this clonotype: A much larger clone differs from this one at a single base, so this may be a read error. The chain couples TRBV30 to TRBJ1-3; D unresolved. Looked up from germline, CDR1 is GTSNPN and CDR2 is SVGIG (reference sequence). This CDR3 comprises 13 residues. The CDR3 region is CVWSTDGGNTIYF. The CDR3 DNA follows: TGTGTCTGGAGTACGGACGGTGGAAACACCATATATTTT.

Details on this clonotype: Being one base from a much bigger clone, this may be a read error. The chain joins TRBV10-3 to TRBJ2-4; maybe TRBD1 (5 bases). The CDR3 has 13 residues. CDR1 and CDR2 (germline): ENHRY, SYGVKD. V dropped 10 bases and J dropped 5 bases, with 15 bases sitting between them. As DNA, the CDR3 is TGTGCCACAAGACAGTGGCAACAAAACATTCAGTACTTC. Encoded protein: CATRQWQQNIQYF.

Concerning this clonotype: The missing conserved phenylalanine or tryptophan at the end of this CDR3 makes a read error likely. The chain has TRBV12-3 or TRBV12-4 and TRBJ2-5; TRBD1 matches at 9 bases. J lost 3 bases, V lost 6 bases, and 5 bases had no gene match. This CDR3 comprises 14 residues. The chain's CDR3 is CASSRDREEETQYL. As DNA, the CDR3 is TGTGCCAGCAGCCGGGACAGGGAGGAAGAGACCCAGTACCTC.

About this clonotype itself: This may arise from a read error, as a much more abundant clone is one base away. The rearrangement joins TRBV12-3 or TRBV12-4 to TRBJ2-6; perhaps TRBD1 as D (6 bases). This CDR3 comprises 15 residues. The CDR3 bases are TGTGCCAGCACCAAAGGGGGTGTCGGGGCCAACGCCCTGACTTTC. This gives the protein CASTKGGVGANALTF.

About this clonotype: The junction departs from germline at one end; a sequencing error may be responsible. This sequence joins TRBV11-2 and TRBJ2-7; no clear D. The CDR3 loop spans 17 amino acids. The germline CDR1 and CDR2 sequences are SGHAT and FQNNGV. CDR3 in DNA: TGTGCCATCAGCTTGACGGATCCGGTTAGGAACTCCTACGAGCATTACTTC. As protein: CAISLTDPVRNSYEHYF.

This clonotype was seen more than once but under ten times. J is TRBJ2-1 and V is TRBV12-3 or TRBV12-4; 12 bases line up with TRBD2. V lost 6 bases, J lost 3 bases, and 9 bases stayed unmatched. This CDR3 region has 17 residues. This chain's CDR3 is CASRLAGGLNGYNEQFF. As DNA, the CDR3 is TGTGCCAGCAGGCTAGCGGGAGGGCTTAACGGCTACAATGAGCAGTTCTTC.

With regard to this clonotype: Being one base from a much bigger clone, this may be a read error. The chain employs TRBV5-1 and TRBJ2-1, with a weak D call TRBD2 (6 bases). Germline-derived CDR1 and CDR2 are SGHRS and YFSETQ. The CDR3 contains 18 residues. CDR3 loop: CACSLDAGSGRSYNEQFF. CDR3 DNA: TGCGCCTGCAGCTTGGATGCGGGTAGCGGTCGCTCCTACAATGAGCAGTTCTTC.

Notes on this clonotype: Just one base apart from a much larger clone, this may be a read error. This rearrangement joins TRBV6-5 to TRBJ2-1; TRBD2 matches 14 bases. Per the germline V gene, CDR1 is MNHEY and CDR2 is SVGAGI. The CDR3 is made up of 18 amino acids. The junction had 7 bases not matched to a gene; V was cut back by 6 bases and J by 0 bases. The DNA of the CDR3 is TGTGCCAGCAGCCCGGGACTAGCGGGAGTGAGCTCCTACAATGAGCAGTTCTTC. Translated: CASSPGLAGVSSYNEQFF.

The rearrangement joins TRBV11-2 to TRBJ2-7; no reliable D call. Between the trimmed V and J ends, which lost 11 bases and 5 bases, there was a span of 22 bases. Germline CDR1 SGHAT, CDR2 FQNNGV. The CDR3 has 14 residues. CDR3 residues: CACNPTVGFDEQYF. DNA for the CDR3: TGTGCCTGCAACCCCACCGTCGGTTTTGACGAGCAGTACTTC.

Concerning this clonotype: At one end the junction does not follow the germline gene, possibly because of a read error. The chain couples TRBV11-2 to TRBJ2-2; the D gene is possibly TRBD1 (7 bases). Germline CDR1 reads SGHAT; CDR2 reads FQNNGV. CDR3 length equals 16 residues. The CDR3: CASSIEGGTDTGELYF. The DNA of the CDR3 is TGTGCCAGCAGCATAGAGGGCGGGACAGACACCGGGGAGCTGTATTTT.

Details on this clonotype: As the CDR3 is not closed by the conserved phenylalanine or tryptophan, this likely results from a read error. This chain connects TRBV11-2 to TRBJ2-3; D gene uncertain. This CDR3 has 15 residues. CDR1 and CDR2 from the germline V gene are SGHAT and FQNNGV. Trimming shortened V by 2 bases and J by 4 bases, and 13 bases separated the two germline ends. CDR3 coding DNA: TGTGCCAGCAGCTTAACGTCTGATCGTGCAGATACGCAGTATTTG. Protein: CASSLTSDRADTQYL.

Worth noting for this clonotype: A much larger clone differs by one base, so this may be a read error. V usage is TRBV5-4 and J usage is TRBJ2-7; 10 nucleotides agree with TRBD2. The trim removed 4 bases at V and 3 bases at J, leaving 16 bases unmatched. Germline V gene data show CDR1 as SGHNT and CDR2 as YYREEE (reference sequence). The CDR3 loop spans 18 amino acids. The CDR3 DNA reads as TGTGCCAGCAGCAAGACTAGCGGGTGTAATGTCCCTGTCTACGAGCAGTACTTC. Translated, it gives CASSKTSGCNVPVYEQYF. The full variable domain, its missing parts supplied by reference TRBV5-4 and TRBJ2-7, is ETGVTQSPTHLIKTRGQQVTLRCSSQSGHNTVSWYQQALGQGPQFIFQYYREEENGRGNFPPRFSGLQFPNYSSELNVNALELDDSALYLCASSKTSGCNVPVYEQYFGPGTRLTVT.

As regards this clonotype: A read error may explain this, as a much larger clone is one base away. This chain joins TRBV5-4 and TRBJ2-5; possibly TRBD2 for D (6 bases). The CDR3 runs 16 residues. The V and J ends lost 3 bases and 1 base respectively, with 16 bases between them. Germline lookup yields CDR1 SGHNT and CDR2 YYREEE (reference sequence). This CDR3 reads CASSSRTNGSQETQYF. In DNA, the CDR3 is TGTGCCAGCAGCTCTCGGACTAACGGCTCCCAAGAGACCCAGTACTTC.

The chain combines TRBV12-3 or TRBV12-4 with TRBJ2-4; D might be TRBD2 (5 bases). CDR3 length equals 15 residues. The V gene lost 8 bases and the J gene lost 2 bases, with 16 bases spanning the gap. CDR3 loop: CASVGRSGTKNIQYF. The CDR3 DNA reads as TGTGCCAGCGTTGGGCGGTCGGGAACCAAAAACATTCAGTACTTC.

Comment on this clonotype: It is likely a read error, because the conserved phenylalanine at the end of the CDR3 is missing. It is unclear where the CDR3 begins or ends on the DNA, so no DNA is shown, and the CDR3 is as TCRdb lists it. V usage is TRBV11-2 and J usage is TRBJ2-2. Germline V CDR1 and CDR2: SGHAT, FQNNGV. The CDR3 has 14 residues if both end residues are counted. Here the CDR3 reads CASSRTRDTGELFI.

About this clonotype: Germline is not matched at one junction end, which may reflect a read error. The J gene is TRBJ1-6, the V gene TRBV6-5; D is possibly TRBD1 (5 bases). This CDR3 is built from 16 residues. Germline V gene sequence: CDR1 MNHEY, CDR2 SVGAGI. The DNA of the CDR3 is TGTGCCAGCAGTCTAGGGGAGAGCTCCTATAATTCACCCATCCACTTT. This encodes CASSLGESSYNSPIHF.

About this clonotype itself: It may be a read error: a sequence one base away is much more abundant. This chain joins TRBV4-1 and TRBJ2-3, with D maybe TRBD1 (6 bases). The germline V gene encodes CDR1 MGHRA and CDR2 YSYEKL. The CDR3 contains 14 residues. CDR3 amino acids: CANSQPRGADTQYF. CDR3 sequence (DNA): TGCGCCAACAGCCAGCCCAGGGGCGCAGATACGCAGTATTTT.

The CDR3 DNA reads TGCATCGTCCTTAAACTCCGTGACAGGGCCTACGAGCAGTACTTC. Its protein product is CIVLKLRDRAYEQYF. The chain has TRBV29-1 and TRBJ2-7; TRBD1 agrees at 7 bases. The CDR3 sequence is 15 residues long. The germline gives CDR1 SQVTM, CDR2 ANQGSEA.